A single sample is the source of the 3 T cell receptor beta chains below, sequenced in a study of identical twins. TCRdb re-called the 5' RACE reads through MiXCR, storing one row per CDR3 protein. Of 1.5 million to 2 million distinct CDR3 sequences listed, around 29% are singletons. The specimen sequenced was cord blood. All receptors derive from a newborn girl in good health.

This clonotype was found many times. This rearrangement joins TRBV25-1 to TRBJ2-7; D gene uncertain. The DNA matches TRBJ2-5 better at its end, which makes the J call doubtful. The CDR3 spans 11 residues. Germline V gene sequence: CDR1 MGHDK, CDR2 SYGVNS. The CDR3 bases are TGTGCCAGCAGTGAAGCCAGGACCCAGTACTTC. Amino acid sequence: CASSEARTQYF.

This chain uses TRBV28 with TRBJ1-4; weak D call: TRBD1 (6 bases). This CDR3 has 13 residues. V was shortened by 9 bases and J by 4 bases, with 12 bases between the two germline ends. Germline V CDR1 and CDR2: MDHEN, SYDVKM. The DNA of the CDR3 is TGTGCCAGTGAGACAGGACGTAATGAAAAACTGTTTTTT. It codes for CASETGRNEKLFF.

The rearrangement uses TRBV12-3 or TRBV12-4 and TRBJ1-1; maybe TRBD1 (6 bases). The length of the CDR3 is 14 residues. V dropped 5 bases and J dropped 1 base, with 11 bases sitting between them. The CDR3 spells CASSPLQGNTEAFF. For the CDR3, the DNA is TGTGCCAGCAGTCCCTTACAGGGGAACACTGAAGCTTTCTTT.